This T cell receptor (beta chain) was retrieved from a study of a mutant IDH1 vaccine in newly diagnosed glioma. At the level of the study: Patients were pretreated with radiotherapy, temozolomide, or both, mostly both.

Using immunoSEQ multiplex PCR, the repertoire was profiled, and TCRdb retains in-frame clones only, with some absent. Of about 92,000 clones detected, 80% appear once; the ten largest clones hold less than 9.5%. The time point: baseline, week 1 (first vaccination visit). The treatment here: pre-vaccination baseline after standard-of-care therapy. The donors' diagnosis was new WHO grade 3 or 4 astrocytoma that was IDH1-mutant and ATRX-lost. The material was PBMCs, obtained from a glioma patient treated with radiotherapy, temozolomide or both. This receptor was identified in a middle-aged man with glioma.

The CDR3 DNA follows: TGTGCCAGTAAAGCGCCCCTAGCGGGATTAGCCACGAGCACAGATACGCAGTATTTT. Its protein product is CASKAPLAGLATSTDTQYF. The rearrangement joins TRBV19 to TRBJ2-3, with 9 bases lining up with TRBD2. The V and J ends lost 7 bases and 0 bases, in that order; junction bases with no gene match: 17. The CDR3 extends over 19 amino acids. Germline V lookup: CDR1 LNHDA, CDR2 SQIVND (reference sequence).